The subject of this entry is one TCR beta chain. The data belong to a study of blood T cell repertoires in COVID-19. Trimming took 5 bases from V and 7 from J; bases not matched to a gene: 6. CDR3 length: 15 residues. The germline CDR1 and CDR2 sequences are LNHDA and SQIVND (reference sequence). The table came from immunoSEQ multiplex PCR; TCRdb's copy has only in-frame clones and leaves some out. The repertoire consists of around 180,000 clones, with 89% occurring once and the leading ten covering under 2.5%. The sample was PBMCs or T cells enriched from blood (not recorded which). The rearrangement links TRBV19 to TRBJ2-1; 12 bases map to TRBD2. This receptor was identified in a woman aged 40 to 49 with acute COVID-19. The DNA for the CDR3 is TGTGCCAGTAGTCTAGCGGGAGGGCCTGAGAATGAGCAGTTCTTC. This translates into CASSLAGGPENEQFF.